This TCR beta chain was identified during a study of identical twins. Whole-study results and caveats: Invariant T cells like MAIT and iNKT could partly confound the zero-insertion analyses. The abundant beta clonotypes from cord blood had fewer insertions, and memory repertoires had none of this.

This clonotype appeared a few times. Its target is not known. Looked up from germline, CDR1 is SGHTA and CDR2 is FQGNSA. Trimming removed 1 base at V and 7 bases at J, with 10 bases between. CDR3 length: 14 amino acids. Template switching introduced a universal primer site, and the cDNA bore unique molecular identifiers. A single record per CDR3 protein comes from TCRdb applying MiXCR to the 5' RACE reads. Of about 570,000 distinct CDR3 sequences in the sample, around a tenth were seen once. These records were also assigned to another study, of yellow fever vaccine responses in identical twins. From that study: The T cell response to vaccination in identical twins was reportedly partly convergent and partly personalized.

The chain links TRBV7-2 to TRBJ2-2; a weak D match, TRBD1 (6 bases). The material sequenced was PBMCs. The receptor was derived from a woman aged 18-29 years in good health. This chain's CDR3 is CASSLGTENGELFF. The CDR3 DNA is TGTGCCAGCAGCTTAGGGACAGAAAACGGGGAGCTGTTTTTT. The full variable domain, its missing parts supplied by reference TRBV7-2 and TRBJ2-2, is GAGVSQSPSNKVTEKGKDVELRCDPISGHTALYWYRQSLGQGLEFLIYFQGNSAPDKSGLPSDRFSAERTGGSVSTLTIQRTQQEDSAVYLCASSLGTENGELFFGEGSRLTVL.